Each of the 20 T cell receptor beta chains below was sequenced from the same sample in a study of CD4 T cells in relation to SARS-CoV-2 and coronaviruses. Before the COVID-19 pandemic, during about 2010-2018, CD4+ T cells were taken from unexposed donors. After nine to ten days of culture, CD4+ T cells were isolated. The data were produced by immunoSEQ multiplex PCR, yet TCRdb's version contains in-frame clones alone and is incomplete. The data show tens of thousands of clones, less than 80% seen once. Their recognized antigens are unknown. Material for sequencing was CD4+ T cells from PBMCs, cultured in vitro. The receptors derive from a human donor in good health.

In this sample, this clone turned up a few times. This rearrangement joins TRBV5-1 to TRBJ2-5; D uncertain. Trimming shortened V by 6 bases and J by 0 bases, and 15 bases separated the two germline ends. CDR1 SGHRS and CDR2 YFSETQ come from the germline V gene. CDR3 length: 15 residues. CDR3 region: CASTYLGTDQETQYF. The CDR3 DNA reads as TGCGCCAGCACTTACCTCGGTACGGACCAAGAGACCCAGTACTTC.

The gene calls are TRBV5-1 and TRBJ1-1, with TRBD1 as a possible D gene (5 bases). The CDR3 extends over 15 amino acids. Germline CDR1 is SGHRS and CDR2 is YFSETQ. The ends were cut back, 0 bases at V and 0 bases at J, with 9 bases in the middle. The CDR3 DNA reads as TGCGCCAGCAGCTTGGTGCCAGGGATGAACACTGAAGCTTTCTTT. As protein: CASSLVPGMNTEAFF.

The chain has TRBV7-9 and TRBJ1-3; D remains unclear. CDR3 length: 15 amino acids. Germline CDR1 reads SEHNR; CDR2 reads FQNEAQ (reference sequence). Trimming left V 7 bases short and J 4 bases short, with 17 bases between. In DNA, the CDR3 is TGTGCCAGCATCCCGGGAAGGGCTTTCGGAAACACCATATATTTT. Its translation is CASIPGRAFGNTIYF.

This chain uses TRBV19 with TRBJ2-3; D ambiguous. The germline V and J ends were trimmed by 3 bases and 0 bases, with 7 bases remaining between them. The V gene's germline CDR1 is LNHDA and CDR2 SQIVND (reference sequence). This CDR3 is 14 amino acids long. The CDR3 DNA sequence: TGTGCCAGTAGTATGGGTACTAGCACAGATACGCAGTATTTT. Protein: CASSMGTSTDTQYF.

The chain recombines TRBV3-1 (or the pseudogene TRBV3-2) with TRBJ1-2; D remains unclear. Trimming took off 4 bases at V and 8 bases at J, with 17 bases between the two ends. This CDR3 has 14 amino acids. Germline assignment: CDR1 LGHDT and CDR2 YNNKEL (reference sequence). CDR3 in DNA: TGTGCCAGCAGCCCTCTCGGTAGGGTAGGAGGCTACACCTTC. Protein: CASSPLGRVGGYTF.

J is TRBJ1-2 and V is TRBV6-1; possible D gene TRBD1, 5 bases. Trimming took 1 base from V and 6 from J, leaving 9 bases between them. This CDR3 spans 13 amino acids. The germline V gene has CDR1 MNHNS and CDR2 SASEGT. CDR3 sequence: CASSEVRGNGYTF. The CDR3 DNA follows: TGTGCCAGCAGTGAAGTTCGGGGGAATGGCTACACCTTC.

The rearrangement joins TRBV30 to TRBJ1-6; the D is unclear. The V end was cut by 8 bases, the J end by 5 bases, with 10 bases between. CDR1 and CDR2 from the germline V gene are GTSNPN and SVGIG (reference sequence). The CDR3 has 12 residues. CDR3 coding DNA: TGTGCCGGGCGGCTTAATAATTCACCCCTCCACTTT. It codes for CAGRLNNSPLHF.

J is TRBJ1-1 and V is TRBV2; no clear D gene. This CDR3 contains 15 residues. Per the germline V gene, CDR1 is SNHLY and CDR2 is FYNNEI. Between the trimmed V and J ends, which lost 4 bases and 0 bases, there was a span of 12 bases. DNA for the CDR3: TGTGCCAGCAGTGTTGGTGGGAACATGAACACTGAAGCTTTCTTT. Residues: CASSVGGNMNTEAFF. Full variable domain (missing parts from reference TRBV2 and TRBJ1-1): EPEVTQTPSHQVTQMGQEVILRCVPISNHLYFYWYRQILGQKVEFLVSFYNNEISEKSEIFDDQFSVERPDGSNFTLKIRSTKLEDSAMYFCASSVGGNMNTEAFFGQGTRLTVV.

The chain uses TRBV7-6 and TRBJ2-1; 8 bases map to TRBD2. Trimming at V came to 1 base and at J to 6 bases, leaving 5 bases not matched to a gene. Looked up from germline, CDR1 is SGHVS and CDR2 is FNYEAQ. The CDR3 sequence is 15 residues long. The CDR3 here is CASSLVGGGRNEQFF. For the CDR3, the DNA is TGTGCCAGCAGCTTAGTCGGCGGGGGGCGCAATGAGCAGTTCTTC.

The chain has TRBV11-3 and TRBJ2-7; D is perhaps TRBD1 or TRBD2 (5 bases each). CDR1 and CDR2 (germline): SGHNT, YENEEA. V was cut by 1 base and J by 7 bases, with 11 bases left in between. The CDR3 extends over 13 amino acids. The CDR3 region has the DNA TGTGCCAGCAGCTTAGGTCGGGGCAGGGAGCAGTACTTC. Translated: CASSLGRGREQYF. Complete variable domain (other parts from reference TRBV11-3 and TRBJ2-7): EAGVVQSPRYKIIEKKQPVAFWCNPISGHNTLYWYLQNLGQGPELLIRYENEEAVDDSQLPKDRFSAERLKGVDSTLKIQPAELGDSAVYLCASSLGRGREQYFGPGTRLTVT.

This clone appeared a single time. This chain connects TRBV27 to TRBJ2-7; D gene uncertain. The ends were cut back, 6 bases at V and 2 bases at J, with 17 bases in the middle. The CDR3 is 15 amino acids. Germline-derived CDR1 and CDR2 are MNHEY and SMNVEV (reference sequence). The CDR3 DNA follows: TGTGCCAGCAGGTCGAAGACCCGCGCCCCCTACGAGCAGTACTTC. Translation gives CASRSKTRAPYEQYF.

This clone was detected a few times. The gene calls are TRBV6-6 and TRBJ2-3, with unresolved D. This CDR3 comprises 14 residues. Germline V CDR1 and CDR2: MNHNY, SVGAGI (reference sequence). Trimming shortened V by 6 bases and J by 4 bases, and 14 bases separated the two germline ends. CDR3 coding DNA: TGTGCCAGCAGACCCTCTGGAGAGGCAGATACGCAGTATTTT. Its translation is CASRPSGEADTQYF.

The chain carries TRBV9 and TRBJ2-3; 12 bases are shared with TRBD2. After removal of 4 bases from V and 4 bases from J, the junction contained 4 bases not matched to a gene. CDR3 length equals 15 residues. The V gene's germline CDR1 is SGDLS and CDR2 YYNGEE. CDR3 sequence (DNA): TGTGCCAGCAGCCCACGACTAGCGGGAGCAGATACGCAGTATTTT. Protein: CASSPRLAGADTQYF.

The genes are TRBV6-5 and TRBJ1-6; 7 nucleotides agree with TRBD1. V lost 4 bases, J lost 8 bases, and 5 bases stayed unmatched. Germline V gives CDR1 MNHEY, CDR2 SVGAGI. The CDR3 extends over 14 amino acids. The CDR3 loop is CASSSWQGDSPLHF. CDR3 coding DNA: TGTGCCAGCAGTTCCTGGCAGGGGGATTCACCCCTCCACTTT.

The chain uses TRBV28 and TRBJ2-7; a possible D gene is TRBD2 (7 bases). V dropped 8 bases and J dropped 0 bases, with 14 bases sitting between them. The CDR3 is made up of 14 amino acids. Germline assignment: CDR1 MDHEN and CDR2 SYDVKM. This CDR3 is CASERGGISYEQYF. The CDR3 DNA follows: TGTGCCAGCGAGAGGGGGGGGATCTCCTACGAGCAGTACTTC. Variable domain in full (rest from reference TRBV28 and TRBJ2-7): DVKVTQSSRYLVKRTGEKVFLECVQDMDHENMFWYRQDPGLGLRLIYFSYDVKMKEKGDIPEGYSVSREKKERFSLILESASTNQTSMYLCASERGGISYEQYFGPGTRLTVT.

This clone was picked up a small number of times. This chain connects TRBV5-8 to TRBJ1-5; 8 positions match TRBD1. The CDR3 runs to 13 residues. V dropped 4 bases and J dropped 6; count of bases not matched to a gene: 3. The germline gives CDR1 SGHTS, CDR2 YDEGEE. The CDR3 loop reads CASSRDRGQPQHF. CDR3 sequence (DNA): TGTGCCAGCAGCCGTGACAGGGGTCAGCCCCAGCATTTT. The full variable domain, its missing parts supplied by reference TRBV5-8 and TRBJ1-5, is EAGVTQSPTHLIKTRGQQATLRCSPISGHTSVYWYQQALGLGLQFLLWYDEGEERNRGNFPPRFSGRQFPNYSSELNVNALELEDSALYLCASSRDRGQPQHFGDGTRLSIL.

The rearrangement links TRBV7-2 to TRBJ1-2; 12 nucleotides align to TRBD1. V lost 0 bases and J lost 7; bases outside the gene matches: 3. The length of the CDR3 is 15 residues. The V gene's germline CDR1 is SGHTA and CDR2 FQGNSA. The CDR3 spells CASSLAGQGAGGYTF. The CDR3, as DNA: TGTGCCAGCAGCTTAGCGGGACAGGGGGCTGGTGGCTACACCTTC.

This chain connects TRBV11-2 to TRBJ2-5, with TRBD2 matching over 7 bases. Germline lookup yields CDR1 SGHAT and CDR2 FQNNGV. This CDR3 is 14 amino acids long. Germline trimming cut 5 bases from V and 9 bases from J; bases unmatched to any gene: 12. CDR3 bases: TGTGCCAGCAGCGGGACTACCCGTGCTAGGTCCCAGTACTTC. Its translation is CASSGTTRARSQYF. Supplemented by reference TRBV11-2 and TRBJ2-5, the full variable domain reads EAGVAQSPRYKIIEKRQSVAFWCNPISGHATLYWYQQILGQGPKLLIQFQNNGVVDDSQLPKDRFSAERLKGVDSTLKIQPAKLEDSAVYLCASSGTTRARSQYFGPGTRLLVL.

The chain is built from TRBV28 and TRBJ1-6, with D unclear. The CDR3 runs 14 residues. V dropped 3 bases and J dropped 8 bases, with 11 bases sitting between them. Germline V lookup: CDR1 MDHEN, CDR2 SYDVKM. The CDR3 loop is CASSFRGSDSPLHF. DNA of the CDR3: TGTGCCAGCAGTTTCCGAGGGTCGGATTCACCCCTCCACTTT.

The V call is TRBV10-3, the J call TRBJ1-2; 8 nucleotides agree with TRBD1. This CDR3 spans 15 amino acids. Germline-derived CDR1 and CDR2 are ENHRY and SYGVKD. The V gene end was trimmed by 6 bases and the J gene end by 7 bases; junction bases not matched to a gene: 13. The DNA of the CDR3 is TGTGCCATCAGATGGGAGCCGGGACAGGAGGCTGGCTACACCTTC. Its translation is CAIRWEPGQEAGYTF.